This TCR beta chain was recovered during a study of CD8 T cells in Susac syndrome. With random hexamers, reverse transcription was performed on roughly 0.5 to 1 ug of RNA. TCRdb reprocessed the immunoSEQ multiplex PCR reads with MiXCR, giving one entry per CDR3 protein. This repertoire shows 150,000 to 200,000 distinct CDR3 sequences, approximately 93% found once; its top ten account for 0.085% to 0.095%. Bulk CD8+ and CD4+ cells came from magnetic negative isolation; CD8+ TEMRA by FACS. The sequence came from a human donor with multiple sclerosis. Sequencing was done on a sample of CD4+ T cells from PBMCs.

Here the CDR3 reads CASSPGRPTDTQYF. CDR3 nucleotide sequence: TGTGCCAGCAGCCCCGGTCGGCCCACAGATACGCAGTATTTT. This rearrangement joins TRBV5-6 to TRBJ2-3; D is uncertain. V was pared by 4 bases and J by 2 bases, with 11 bases between. CDR1 is SGHDT and CDR2 is YYEEEE in the germline V gene. The CDR3 consists of 14 residues.